These T cell receptor beta chains were read from a single sample in a study of OX40 agonist ivuxolimab in advanced cancers. The assay was immunoSEQ multiplex PCR, and TCRdb's table has in-frame clones only and misses some. This sample has around 95,000 clones; approximately 90% occur once, and the top ten carry 0.15% to 0.2%. The sample in question was CD4+ or CD8+ T cells sorted from blood, obtained in a trial of the OX40 agonist ivuxolimab. Source of these receptors: an adult with an advanced solid tumor such as melanoma, head and neck, liver or kidney cancer. Each CDR3 is given with its conserved first and last residue. Each record gives: clone size, V gene, D gene, CDR3 length, J gene, CDR3 DNA, CDR3 protein. The D gene is left open where the match is weak. Where a row states a size, it is once, few, many or the class of an expanded clone; other rows omit it.

abundance: .; v_gene: TRBV9; d_gene: .; len: 15; j_gene: TRBJ2-7; CDR3nt: TGTGCCAGCAGCGTAGATCCTGGCTATTCCTACGAGCAGTACTTC; CDR3aa: CASSVDPGYSYEQYF
abundance: .; v_gene: TRBV28; d_gene: .; len: 15; j_gene: TRBJ2-1; CDR3nt: TGTGCCAGCAGTTTAGTGATGGACAGTTACAATGAGCAGTTCTTC; CDR3aa: CASSLVMDSYNEQFF
abundance: .; v_gene: TRBV18; d_gene: TRBD1; len: 15; j_gene: TRBJ1-4; CDR3nt: TGTGCCAGCTCACCGCGGACAGGGGCTAATGAAAAACTGTTTTTT; CDR3aa: CASSPRTGANEKLFF
abundance: .; v_gene: TRBV6-1; d_gene: .; len: 14; j_gene: TRBJ1-5; CDR3nt: TGTGCCAGCGTGGTGGGCTTAAGCAATCAGCCCCAGCATTTT; CDR3aa: CASVVGLSNQPQHF
abundance: .; v_gene: TRBV27; d_gene: .; len: 14; j_gene: TRBJ1-5; CDR3nt: TGTGCCAGCAGTCCTGGGACATGGAATCAGCCCCAGCATTTT; CDR3aa: CASSPGTWNQPQHF
abundance: .; v_gene: TRBV19; d_gene: TRBD1; len: 16; j_gene: TRBJ1-1; CDR3nt: TGTGCCAGTAGTAGGCAGGGGGTGGCTGTGAACACTGAAGCTTTCTTT; CDR3aa: CASSRQGVAVNTEAFF
abundance: .; v_gene: TRBV30; d_gene: TRBD1; len: 14; j_gene: TRBJ1-3; CDR3nt: TGTGCCTGGAGGAGGACAGGGTCTGGAAACACCATATATTTT; CDR3aa: CAWRRTGSGNTIYF
abundance: .; v_gene: TRBV20-1; d_gene: .; len: 11; j_gene: TRBJ2-3; CDR3nt: TGCAGTGCAACCCGCGAAGATACGCAGTATTTT; CDR3aa: CSATREDTQYF
abundance: .; v_gene: TRBV5-8; d_gene: .; len: 14; j_gene: TRBJ2-5; CDR3nt: TGTGCCAGCAGCCGGCAAAGAGGGTGGGAGACCCAGTACTTC; CDR3aa: CASSRQRGWETQYF
abundance: .; v_gene: TRBV5-6; d_gene: .; len: 13; j_gene: TRBJ1-5; CDR3nt: TGTGCCAGCAGCTTGGGGGGGTCGCAGCCCCAGCATTTT; CDR3aa: CASSLGGSQPQHF
abundance: few; v_gene: TRBV5-1; d_gene: TRBD2; len: 16; j_gene: TRBJ2-7; CDR3nt: TGCGCCAGCAGCTTGGCCGTCGGCGGGAGGGCCTACGAGCAGTACTTC; CDR3aa: CASSLAVGGRAYEQYF
abundance: .; v_gene: TRBV25-1; d_gene: .; len: 14; j_gene: TRBJ2-5; CDR3nt: TGTGCCAGCAGTGAACCGGGGGCGCGGGAGACCCAGTACTTC; CDR3aa: CASSEPGARETQYF
abundance: .; v_gene: TRBV2; d_gene: .; len: 16; j_gene: TRBJ2-7; CDR3nt: TGTGCCAGCCGTTTTAACAAGGACAACCCCTCCTACGAGCAGTACTTC; CDR3aa: CASRFNKDNPSYEQYF
abundance: .; v_gene: TRBV10-3; d_gene: TRBD1; len: 14; j_gene: TRBJ1-2; CDR3nt: TGTGCCATCAGCGGGACAGGGGATGTTTATGGCTACACCTTC; CDR3aa: CAISGTGDVYGYTF
abundance: .; v_gene: TRBV6-1; d_gene: TRBD1; len: 13; j_gene: TRBJ2-1; CDR3nt: TGTGCCAGCTTGACAGGGGGTTCCAATGAGCAGTTCTTC; CDR3aa: CASLTGGSNEQFF
abundance: .; v_gene: TRBV7-2; d_gene: .; len: 18; j_gene: TRBJ1-6; CDR3nt: TGTGCCAGCAGCTTACGGGCAGGGCGTAATGCGCTAGGTTCACCCCTCCACTTT; CDR3aa: CASSLRAGRNALGSPLHF
abundance: .; v_gene: TRBV7-9; d_gene: .; len: 15; j_gene: TRBJ2-1; CDR3nt: TGTGCCAGCAGCTTAGCGCTCCCCCCTCGGCATGAGCAGTTCTTC; CDR3aa: CASSLALPPRHEQFF
abundance: .; v_gene: TRBV5-4; d_gene: TRBD2; len: 15; j_gene: TRBJ2-5; CDR3nt: TGTGCCAGCAGCTTGGGCTCCCCGGGAGGGGAGACCCAGTACTTC; CDR3aa: CASSLGSPGGETQYF
abundance: .; v_gene: TRBV5-4; d_gene: .; len: 15; j_gene: TRBJ1-5; CDR3nt: TGTGCCAGCAGCTTGGACGGAATTAGCAATCAGCCCCAGCATTTT; CDR3aa: CASSLDGISNQPQHF
abundance: .; v_gene: TRBV28; d_gene: .; len: 13; j_gene: TRBJ2-2; CDR3nt: TGTGCCAGCAGCCAGGTCAACACCGGGGAGCTGTTTTTT; CDR3aa: CASSQVNTGELFF
abundance: .; v_gene: TRBV15; d_gene: .; len: 14; j_gene: TRBJ2-5; CDR3nt: TGTGCCACCAGCAGAGTCGGGGGTGGTGAGACCCAGTACTTC; CDR3aa: CATSRVGGGETQYF
abundance: few; v_gene: TRBV5-6; d_gene: TRBD2; len: 19; j_gene: TRBJ2-1; CDR3nt: TGTGCCAGCAGCTTACAGGGGACTAGCGGGAGTATCCGCGGCGATGAGCAGTTCTTC; CDR3aa: CASSLQGTSGSIRGDEQFF
abundance: few; v_gene: TRBV6-1; d_gene: TRBD1; len: 16; j_gene: TRBJ2-1; CDR3nt: TGTGCCAGCAGTGCGCAGGCAGGGGGCCTAGACAATGAGCAGTTCTTC; CDR3aa: CASSAQAGGLDNEQFF
abundance: .; v_gene: TRBV6-5; d_gene: TRBD2; len: 15; j_gene: TRBJ2-2; CDR3nt: TGTGCCAGCAGACCGGGACTAGCGAACACCGGGGAGCTGTTTTTT; CDR3aa: CASRPGLANTGELFF
abundance: .; v_gene: TRBV5-4; d_gene: .; len: 16; j_gene: TRBJ2-5; CDR3nt: TGTGCCAGCAGCGGGATAGGGACTGGCGAGGGAGAGACCCAGTACTTC; CDR3aa: CASSGIGTGEGETQYF
abundance: .; v_gene: TRBV6-6; d_gene: .; len: 13; j_gene: TRBJ2-5; CDR3nt: TGTGCCAGCAGTGTCCTCGGGTCGGAGACCCAGTACTTC; CDR3aa: CASSVLGSETQYF
abundance: few; v_gene: TRBV19; d_gene: .; len: 19; j_gene: TRBJ1-2; CDR3nt: TGTGCCAGTAGTAGGTCGCTTGTCGTAGGGGGGGCCGATAACTATGGCTACACCTTC; CDR3aa: CASSRSLVVGGADNYGYTF
abundance: .; v_gene: TRBV30; d_gene: .; len: 15; j_gene: TRBJ1-1; CDR3nt: TGTGCCTGGTCCCGAACCGGGCAGGGTAACACTGAAGCTTTCTTT; CDR3aa: CAWSRTGQGNTEAFF
abundance: .; v_gene: TRBV15; d_gene: .; len: 14; j_gene: TRBJ2-1; CDR3nt: TGTGCCACCAGCAGAGCGGTTCGAGGGGATGAGCAGTTCTTC; CDR3aa: CATSRAVRGDEQFF
abundance: .; v_gene: TRBV30; d_gene: .; len: 14; j_gene: TRBJ1-2; CDR3nt: TGTGCCTGGAGTGTAGATCCCCGGACCTATGGCTACACCTTC; CDR3aa: CAWSVDPRTYGYTF
abundance: .; v_gene: TRBV7-9; d_gene: .; len: 16; j_gene: TRBJ2-3; CDR3nt: TGTGCCAGCAGCTTTGGACTTCTCGGGGTAAAAGATACGCAGTATTTT; CDR3aa: CASSFGLLGVKDTQYF
abundance: .; v_gene: TRBV7-3; d_gene: TRBD1; len: 13; j_gene: TRBJ2-7; CDR3nt: TGTGCCAGCAGCTTGGGGACAGGCTACGAGCAGTACTTC; CDR3aa: CASSLGTGYEQYF
abundance: .; v_gene: TRBV2; d_gene: TRBD1; len: 14; j_gene: TRBJ1-5; CDR3nt: TGTGCCAGCAGCCCGGGACAGCGCAATCAGCCCCAGCATTTT; CDR3aa: CASSPGQRNQPQHF
abundance: .; v_gene: TRBV27; d_gene: TRBD2; len: 17; j_gene: TRBJ2-7; CDR3nt: TGTGCCAGCAAGCGGACTAGCGGGAGGGCCAATTTGTACGAGCAGTACTTC; CDR3aa: CASKRTSGRANLYEQYF
abundance: .; v_gene: TRBV5-5; d_gene: TRBD1; len: 16; j_gene: TRBJ1-2; CDR3nt: TGTGCCAGCAGCAGTTACAGGGGACCCCAGGGCTATGGCTACACCTTC; CDR3aa: CASSSYRGPQGYGYTF
abundance: .; v_gene: TRBV11-2; d_gene: TRBD2; len: 15; j_gene: TRBJ2-5; CDR3nt: TGTGCCAGCAGCTTAGACTCTAGCGGGCAAGAGACCCAGTACTTC; CDR3aa: CASSLDSSGQETQYF